Listed below are T cell receptor beta chains from one sample, sequenced in a study of T cell repertoires in cytomegalovirus infection. Each CDR3 protein gets one entry after TCRdb re-called the reads with MiXCR. The table records some 200,000 distinct CDR3 sequences, approximately 9.7% of them present only once. The specimen was PBMCs. The receptors here all came from a human donor in good health (CMV status not recorded). Some clones in this sample may be carry-over from other donors' samples. The CDR3 runs from the conserved cysteine through the conserved F or W. Fields, in order: clone size, J gene, V gene, D gene, CDR3 DNA, CDR3 protein. A D gene is named only where the DNA matches it firmly. A clone size is listed for some rows: how often the clone was seen (once, few, many), or a class if it is expanded.

abundance: .; j_gene: TRBJ2-1; v_gene: TRBV6-2/TRBV6-3; d_gene: .; CDR3nt: TGTGCCAGCAGTTACTCGCCGGACACTCACTACAATGAGCAGTTCTTC; CDR3aa: CASSYSPDTHYNEQFF
abundance: .; j_gene: TRBJ1-2; v_gene: TRBV5-4; d_gene: .; CDR3nt: TGTGCCAGCAGCTTCAATCCGGGGACAAACGATGGCTACACCTTC; CDR3aa: CASSFNPGTNDGYTF
abundance: .; j_gene: TRBJ2-5; v_gene: TRBV6-2/TRBV6-3; d_gene: .; CDR3nt: TGTGCCAGCAGTTACTCTCCAGTTCAAGAGACCCAGTACTTC; CDR3aa: CASSYSPVQETQYF
abundance: many; j_gene: TRBJ2-7; v_gene: TRBV7-2; d_gene: .; CDR3nt: TGTGCCAGCAGCCTCAGCTCCTACGAGCAGTACTTC; CDR3aa: CASSLSSYEQYF
abundance: .; j_gene: TRBJ1-2; v_gene: TRBV5-6; d_gene: .; CDR3nt: TGTGCCAGCAGCTTGGGGACAGTGGCTAACTATGGCTACACCTTC; CDR3aa: CASSLGTVANYGYTF
abundance: many; j_gene: TRBJ2-1; v_gene: TRBV7-3; d_gene: TRBD2; CDR3nt: TGTGCCAGCAGTCAGGATAGGGCGACTAGCGGGAGATATCAGTTCTTC; CDR3aa: CASSQDRATSGRYQFF
abundance: .; j_gene: TRBJ2-5; v_gene: TRBV12-3/TRBV12-4; d_gene: TRBD2; CDR3nt: TGTGCCAGCGGAAGACTAGCGAGGGAGACCCAGTACTTC; CDR3aa: CASGRLARETQYF
abundance: many; j_gene: TRBJ1-1; v_gene: TRBV6-1; d_gene: .; CDR3nt: TGTGCCAGCAGTGAAGGCAGCATCAACACTGAAGCTTTCTTT; CDR3aa: CASSEGSINTEAFF
abundance: many; j_gene: TRBJ1-2; v_gene: TRBV7-6; d_gene: .; CDR3nt: TGTGCCAGCAGCTCGGGGCCGAACTATGGCTACACCTTC; CDR3aa: CASSSGPNYGYTF
abundance: many; j_gene: TRBJ2-1; v_gene: TRBV28; d_gene: TRBD1; CDR3nt: TGTGCCAGCACCGGGACAGCCCGAACCTTCCAGTTCTTC; CDR3aa: CASTGTARTFQFF
abundance: many; j_gene: TRBJ2-1; v_gene: TRBV5-6; d_gene: .; CDR3nt: TGTGCCAGCAGCCGGAATGTGGGAGACCCCTACAATGAGCAGTTCTTC; CDR3aa: CASSRNVGDPYNEQFF
abundance: many; j_gene: TRBJ2-7; v_gene: TRBV6-2/TRBV6-3; d_gene: TRBD2; CDR3nt: TGTGCCAGCGAATTAGCGGGAGGACCCTACGAGCAGTACTTC; CDR3aa: CASELAGGPYEQYF
abundance: many; j_gene: TRBJ1-2; v_gene: TRBV7-9; d_gene: .; CDR3nt: TGTGCCAGCAGCCGAGACTATGGCTACACCTTC; CDR3aa: CASSRDYGYTF
abundance: few; j_gene: TRBJ1-4; v_gene: TRBV29-1; d_gene: TRBD1; CDR3nt: TGCAGCGTCCGAGGGGACAGGGGGCGTGAGGCTAATGAAAAACTGTTTTTT; CDR3aa: CSVRGDRGREANEKLFF
abundance: few; j_gene: TRBJ2-7; v_gene: TRBV29-1; d_gene: TRBD1; CDR3nt: TGCAGCGTTGCTTACAGGGGCCAAAGAAGCTCCTACGAGCAGTACTTC; CDR3aa: CSVAYRGQRSSYEQYF
abundance: many; j_gene: TRBJ2-7; v_gene: TRBV20-1; d_gene: TRBD2; CDR3nt: TGCAGTGCTAGATTTCTAACTAGCGGGAGGTTCAACGAGCAGTACTTC; CDR3aa: CSARFLTSGRFNEQYF
abundance: many; j_gene: TRBJ2-3; v_gene: TRBV7-2; d_gene: .; CDR3nt: TGTGCCAGCAGCTTAGAGGCCAAACGCACAGATACGCAGTATTTT; CDR3aa: CASSLEAKRTDTQYF
abundance: few; j_gene: TRBJ1-2; v_gene: TRBV29-1; d_gene: .; CDR3nt: TGCAGCGCGACAGCTAACTATGGCTACACCTTC; CDR3aa: CSATANYGYTF
abundance: few; j_gene: TRBJ2-5; v_gene: TRBV20-1; d_gene: TRBD2; CDR3nt: TGCAGTGCGATAGCGGCGGGAGACCCCCATCAAGAGACCCAGTACTTC; CDR3aa: CSAIAAGDPHQETQYF
abundance: many; j_gene: TRBJ2-5; v_gene: TRBV28; d_gene: TRBD1; CDR3nt: TGTGCCAGCAGCGGCGTCGACAGGGTCCGGGAGACCCAGTACTTC; CDR3aa: CASSGVDRVRETQYF
abundance: medium-sized; j_gene: TRBJ2-3; v_gene: TRBV7-2; d_gene: TRBD2; CDR3nt: TGTGCCAGCAGCTTAAGAGGGACTAGCGGGAGAGATACGCAGTATTTT; CDR3aa: CASSLRGTSGRDTQYF
abundance: many; j_gene: TRBJ2-5; v_gene: TRBV11-2; d_gene: .; CDR3nt: TGTGCCAGCAGCCAACTACTAGGGCCAGAGACCCAGTACTTC; CDR3aa: CASSQLLGPETQYF
abundance: many; j_gene: TRBJ2-7; v_gene: TRBV6-2/TRBV6-3; d_gene: TRBD1; CDR3nt: TGTGCCAGCAGCCCCCCCTACCGGGACAGGGAAGGACCCTACGAGCAGTACTTC; CDR3aa: CASSPPYRDREGPYEQYF
abundance: .; j_gene: TRBJ1-5; v_gene: TRBV20-1; d_gene: .; CDR3nt: TGCAGTGCTAGATCGAGAGGGGCCGGCAATCAGCCCCAGCATTTT; CDR3aa: CSARSRGAGNQPQHF
abundance: many; j_gene: TRBJ1-2; v_gene: TRBV20-1; d_gene: .; CDR3nt: TGCAGTGCTAGAGATCTGGGTTATGGCTACACCTTC; CDR3aa: CSARDLGYGYTF
abundance: few; j_gene: TRBJ1-6; v_gene: TRBV4-3; d_gene: .; CDR3nt: TGCGCCAGCAGCCAAGTGGGGGGGGGTAATTCACCCCTCCACTTT; CDR3aa: CASSQVGGGNSPLHF
abundance: many; j_gene: TRBJ2-7; v_gene: TRBV7-8; d_gene: .; CDR3nt: TGTGCCAGCAGCTTATACGGATCCTACGAGCAGTACTTC; CDR3aa: CASSLYGSYEQYF
abundance: .; j_gene: TRBJ2-7; v_gene: TRBV5-6; d_gene: TRBD2; CDR3nt: TGTGCCAGCAGCTCCCGAGGAGCGGGGGGTTCCGAGCAGTACTTC; CDR3aa: CASSSRGAGGSEQYF
abundance: .; j_gene: TRBJ2-1; v_gene: TRBV7-3; d_gene: TRBD2; CDR3nt: TGTGCCAGCAGCCAACAAGTGGGACTAGGATATAATGAGCAGTTCTTC; CDR3aa: CASSQQVGLGYNEQFF
abundance: many; j_gene: TRBJ2-1; v_gene: TRBV7-2; d_gene: .; CDR3nt: TGTGCCAGCAGCCTTGGTCCGGGGTCCTACAATGAGCAGTTCTTC; CDR3aa: CASSLGPGSYNEQFF
abundance: .; j_gene: TRBJ1-1; v_gene: TRBV19; d_gene: .; CDR3nt: TGTGCCAGTAGTATGGGGGCCTCCCAACGAATGAACACTGAAGCTTTCTTT; CDR3aa: CASSMGASQRMNTEAFF
abundance: many; j_gene: TRBJ1-4; v_gene: TRBV28; d_gene: .; CDR3nt: TGTGCCAGCAGTTCCCCGAGTCATCTTAATGAAAAACTGTTTTTT; CDR3aa: CASSSPSHLNEKLFF
abundance: few; j_gene: TRBJ1-1; v_gene: TRBV19; d_gene: .; CDR3nt: TGTGCCAGTAGTATAGGACCATGGGCGGCGAACACTGAAGCTTTCTTT; CDR3aa: CASSIGPWAANTEAFF
abundance: many; j_gene: TRBJ1-1; v_gene: TRBV7-8; d_gene: TRBD1; CDR3nt: TGTGCCAGCATAAAATTCAGGGGGCCCCGTACTGAAGCTTTCTTT; CDR3aa: CASIKFRGPRTEAFF
abundance: few; j_gene: TRBJ1-1; v_gene: TRBV28; d_gene: .; CDR3nt: TGTGCCAGCGCCGGCGGAATGAACACTGAAGCTTTCTTT; CDR3aa: CASAGGMNTEAFF
abundance: .; j_gene: TRBJ1-5; v_gene: TRBV15; d_gene: .; CDR3nt: TGTGCCACCAGCAGGGGACCGGGCAATCGGCCCCAGCATTTT; CDR3aa: CATSRGPGNRPQHF
abundance: many; j_gene: TRBJ2-5; v_gene: TRBV5-5; d_gene: .; CDR3nt: TGTGCCAGCAGCCCGGGAGACCAAGAGACCCAGTACTTC; CDR3aa: CASSPGDQETQYF
abundance: .; j_gene: TRBJ2-1; v_gene: TRBV28; d_gene: TRBD2; CDR3nt: TGTGCCAGCAGTTTATCCGGACTAGCGGGGGGGCTAAGGAAGTTCTTC; CDR3aa: CASSLSGLAGGLRKFF
abundance: few; j_gene: TRBJ1-2; v_gene: TRBV28; d_gene: TRBD1; CDR3nt: TGTGCCAGCAGCATACAGGGGCGTGTAGGCTACACCTTC; CDR3aa: CASSIQGRVGYTF
abundance: .; j_gene: TRBJ1-1; v_gene: TRBV7-2; d_gene: .; CDR3nt: TGTGCCAGCAGCAAGCCGACAGGCAATCTGAACACTGAAGCTTTCTTT; CDR3aa: CASSKPTGNLNTEAFF
abundance: .; j_gene: TRBJ1-1; v_gene: TRBV15; d_gene: .; CDR3nt: TGTGCCACCAGAGGGGATGCCACTGAAGCTTTCTTT; CDR3aa: CATRGDATEAFF
abundance: few; j_gene: TRBJ1-1; v_gene: TRBV27; d_gene: .; CDR3nt: TGTGCCAGCAGTCGTTCAGTTAACACTGAAGCTTTCTTT; CDR3aa: CASSRSVNTEAFF